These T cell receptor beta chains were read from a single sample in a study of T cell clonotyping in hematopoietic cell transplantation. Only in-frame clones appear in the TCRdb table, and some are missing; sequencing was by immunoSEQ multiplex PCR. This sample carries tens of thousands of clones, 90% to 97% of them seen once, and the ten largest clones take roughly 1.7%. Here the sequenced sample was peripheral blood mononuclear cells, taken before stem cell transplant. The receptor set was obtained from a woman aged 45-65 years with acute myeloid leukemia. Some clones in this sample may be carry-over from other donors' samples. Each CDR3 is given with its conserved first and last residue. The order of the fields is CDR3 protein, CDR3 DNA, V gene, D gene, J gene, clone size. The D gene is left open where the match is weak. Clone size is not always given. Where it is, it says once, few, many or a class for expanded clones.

cdr3_aa: CASSQEWVGSSYNEQFF
cdr3_nt: TGCGCCAGCAGCCAAGAGTGGGTGGGCAGCTCCTACAATGAGCAGTTCTTC
v_call: TRBV4-1
d_call: -
j_call: TRBJ2-1
clone_size: -

cdr3_aa: CASSSDTGGWIETQYF
cdr3_nt: TGTGCCAGCAGCTCAGATACAGGGGGCTGGATAGAGACCCAGTACTTC
v_call: TRBV7-8
d_call: TRBD1
j_call: TRBJ2-5
clone_size: once

cdr3_aa: CASSLLAGGGETQYF
cdr3_nt: TGTGCCAGCAGCCTCCTAGCGGGAGGGGGAGAGACCCAGTACTTC
v_call: TRBV14
d_call: TRBD2
j_call: TRBJ2-5
clone_size: -

cdr3_aa: CASSVDRVDLEQYF
cdr3_nt: TGTGCCAGCAGCGTGGACAGGGTGGACCTCGAGCAGTACTTC
v_call: TRBV7-2
d_call: TRBD1
j_call: TRBJ2-7
clone_size: -

cdr3_aa: CAWSDSNTEAFF
cdr3_nt: TGTGCCTGGAGTGACAGTAACACTGAAGCTTTCTTT
v_call: TRBV30
d_call: -
j_call: TRBJ1-1
clone_size: -

cdr3_aa: CASSQDGAGRYF
cdr3_nt: TGTGCCAGCAGCCAAGATGGGGCAGGGCGATATTTT
v_call: TRBV14
d_call: -
j_call: TRBJ1-3
clone_size: -

cdr3_aa: CASSLGEGTYGYTF
cdr3_nt: TGTGCCAGCAGCTTAGGGGAAGGAACCTATGGCTACACCTTC
v_call: TRBV7-9
d_call: -
j_call: TRBJ1-2
clone_size: -

cdr3_aa: CASSVSGRVTDTQYF
cdr3_nt: TGTGCCAGCAGCGTAAGCGGGAGGGTCACAGATACGCAGTATTTT
v_call: TRBV9
d_call: TRBD2
j_call: TRBJ2-3
clone_size: -

cdr3_aa: CASSGGPSGDTDTQYF
cdr3_nt: TGTGCCAGCAGTGGGGGTCCTAGCGGAGACACAGATACGCAGTATTTT
v_call: TRBV6-1
d_call: TRBD2
j_call: TRBJ2-3
clone_size: -

cdr3_aa: CASSFMGYTEAFF
cdr3_nt: TGTGCCAGCAGTTTTATGGGGTACACTGAAGCTTTCTTT
v_call: TRBV28
d_call: -
j_call: TRBJ1-1
clone_size: -

cdr3_aa: CASSRQGAGYGYTF
cdr3_nt: TGTGCCAGCAGCCGACAGGGGGCCGGATATGGCTACACCTTC
v_call: TRBV13
d_call: TRBD1
j_call: TRBJ1-2
clone_size: -

cdr3_aa: CATGTGHGYTF
cdr3_nt: TGTGCCACCGGGACCGGGCATGGCTACACCTTC
v_call: TRBV25-1
d_call: -
j_call: TRBJ1-2
clone_size: -

cdr3_aa: CASSPRTSGFSYEQYF
cdr3_nt: TGTGCCAGTAGTCCCCGGACTAGCGGCTTCTCCTACGAGCAGTACTTC
v_call: TRBV19
d_call: TRBD2
j_call: TRBJ2-7
clone_size: -

cdr3_aa: CASSRTWEGTEAFF
cdr3_nt: TGTGCCAGCAGTCGGACATGGGAGGGCACTGAAGCTTTCTTT
v_call: TRBV6-5
d_call: -
j_call: TRBJ1-1
clone_size: -

cdr3_aa: CASSVAQVSPYGYTF
cdr3_nt: TGTGCCAGCAGCGTAGCTCAGGTTTCCCCCTATGGCTACACCTTC
v_call: TRBV9
d_call: -
j_call: TRBJ1-2
clone_size: -

cdr3_aa: CASSQDITSSYEQYF
cdr3_nt: TGTGCCAGCAGCCAAGATATCACCAGCTCCTACGAGCAGTACTTC
v_call: TRBV4-2
d_call: -
j_call: TRBJ2-7
clone_size: -

cdr3_aa: CASSQVDRLNLYEQYF
cdr3_nt: TGCGCCAGCAGCCAAGTAGATAGGCTGAACCTCTACGAGCAGTACTTC
v_call: TRBV4-1
d_call: -
j_call: TRBJ2-7
clone_size: once

cdr3_aa: CASSFKAGPTDTQYF
cdr3_nt: TGTGCCAGCAGCTTCAAAGCGGGCCCCACAGATACGCAGTATTTT
v_call: TRBV7-2
d_call: -
j_call: TRBJ2-3
clone_size: -

cdr3_aa: CASSTQGGVGQFF
cdr3_nt: TGTGCCAGCAGTACCCAGGGGGGGGTAGGGCAGTTCTTC
v_call: TRBV6-5
d_call: -
j_call: TRBJ2-1
clone_size: -

cdr3_aa: CAWGQFGTEAFF
cdr3_nt: TGTGCCTGGGGACAGTTCGGAACTGAAGCTTTCTTT
v_call: TRBV30
d_call: -
j_call: TRBJ1-1
clone_size: -

cdr3_aa: CASSLEASGAVDTQYF
cdr3_nt: TGTGCCAGCAGCTTAGAGGCTAGCGGGGCGGTAGATACGCAGTATTTT
v_call: TRBV7-6
d_call: TRBD2
j_call: TRBJ2-3
clone_size: -

cdr3_aa: CASSGLAGSLGEQFF
cdr3_nt: TGTGCCAGCAGCGGACTAGCGGGCTCCCTCGGTGAGCAGTTCTTC
v_call: TRBV14
d_call: TRBD2
j_call: TRBJ2-1
clone_size: -

cdr3_aa: CASGSTGHYGYTF
cdr3_nt: TGTGCTAGTGGTTCGACAGGGCACTATGGCTACACCTTC
v_call: TRBV12-5
d_call: TRBD1
j_call: TRBJ1-2
clone_size: -

cdr3_aa: CASSLLGINEQFF
cdr3_nt: TGTGCCAGCAGCTTACTAGGAATCAATGAGCAGTTCTTC
v_call: TRBV7-2
d_call: -
j_call: TRBJ2-1
clone_size: -

cdr3_aa: CASSVDPGTTEAFF
cdr3_nt: TGTGCCAGCAGCGTAGACCCAGGGACCACTGAAGCTTTCTTT
v_call: TRBV9
d_call: -
j_call: TRBJ1-1
clone_size: -

cdr3_aa: CASTKRDREAEAFF
cdr3_nt: TGTGCCAGCACAAAGCGGGACAGAGAGGCTGAAGCTTTCTTT
v_call: TRBV6-6
d_call: TRBD1
j_call: TRBJ1-1
clone_size: -

cdr3_aa: CASSEARQASAFF
cdr3_nt: TGTGCCAGCAGTGAAGCGCGGCAGGCCAGCGCTTTCTTT
v_call: TRBV2
d_call: -
j_call: TRBJ1-1
clone_size: -

cdr3_aa: CASSLVGGVAQPQHF
cdr3_nt: TGTGCCAGCAGCCTCGTGGGAGGGGTTGCTCAGCCCCAGCATTTT
v_call: TRBV6-5
d_call: -
j_call: TRBJ1-5
clone_size: -

cdr3_aa: CASSHEGSSGANVLTF
cdr3_nt: TGTGCCAGCAGCCACGAGGGTAGCTCTGGGGCCAACGTCCTGACTTTC
v_call: TRBV4-2
d_call: -
j_call: TRBJ2-6
clone_size: -

cdr3_aa: CASSEVKGNYEQYF
cdr3_nt: TGTGCCAGCAGTGAAGTGAAGGGGAACTACGAGCAGTACTTC
v_call: TRBV6-1
d_call: -
j_call: TRBJ2-7
clone_size: -

cdr3_aa: CASSEVRLLNNQPQHF
cdr3_nt: TGTGCCAGCAGTGAAGTCCGGCTCCTTAACAATCAGCCCCAGCATTTT
v_call: TRBV6-1
d_call: -
j_call: TRBJ1-5
clone_size: few

cdr3_aa: CASSRGREQYF
cdr3_nt: TGCGCCAGCAGCAGGGGCAGGGAGCAGTACTTC
v_call: TRBV10-2
d_call: -
j_call: TRBJ2-7
clone_size: -

cdr3_aa: CASRTGGSGANVLTF
cdr3_nt: TGTGCCAGCAGAACAGGGGGTTCTGGGGCCAACGTCCTGACTTTC
v_call: TRBV6-1
d_call: TRBD1
j_call: TRBJ2-6
clone_size: -

cdr3_aa: CAWSGGGKDSPLHF
cdr3_nt: TGTGCCTGGAGTGGCGGGGGCAAAGATTCACCCCTCCACTTT
v_call: TRBV30
d_call: -
j_call: TRBJ1-6
clone_size: once

cdr3_aa: CASSRDVGYEQYF
cdr3_nt: TGTGCCAGCAGCCGCGACGTGGGCTACGAGCAGTACTTC
v_call: TRBV6-4
d_call: -
j_call: TRBJ2-7
clone_size: -

cdr3_aa: CASSESQGAGTEAFF
cdr3_nt: TGTGCCAGCAGTGAATCACAGGGGGCTGGGACTGAAGCTTTCTTT
v_call: TRBV28
d_call: TRBD1
j_call: TRBJ1-1
clone_size: -

cdr3_aa: CASSYSTEQPQHF
cdr3_nt: TGTGCCAGCAGTTACTCGACCGAACAGCCCCAGCATTTT
v_call: TRBV6-5
d_call: -
j_call: TRBJ1-5
clone_size: medium-sized

cdr3_aa: CAVQGWAGNSPLHF
cdr3_nt: TGTGCCGTACAGGGGTGGGCTGGAAATTCACCCCTCCACTTT
v_call: TRBV7-9
d_call: TRBD1
j_call: TRBJ1-6
clone_size: -

cdr3_aa: CASSLWGGGTEAFF
cdr3_nt: TGTGCCAGCAGTTTATGGGGTGGAGGGACTGAAGCTTTCTTT
v_call: TRBV28
d_call: -
j_call: TRBJ1-1
clone_size: -

cdr3_aa: CASSQELAPAGNEQFF
cdr3_nt: TGTGCCAGCAGCCAAGAATTGGCCCCTGCGGGCAATGAGCAGTTCTTC
v_call: TRBV4-2
d_call: -
j_call: TRBJ2-1
clone_size: -

cdr3_aa: CASSPREGGNTEAFF
cdr3_nt: TGCGCCAGCAGCCCCCGGGAGGGGGGAAACACTGAAGCTTTCTTT
v_call: TRBV5-1
d_call: -
j_call: TRBJ1-1
clone_size: -

cdr3_aa: CASSFTDRMNTEAFF
cdr3_nt: TGTGCCAGCAGCTTTACCGACCGGATGAACACTGAAGCTTTCTTT
v_call: TRBV5-6
d_call: -
j_call: TRBJ1-1
clone_size: -

cdr3_aa: CAYSSRRTYEQYF
cdr3_nt: TGCGCTTACAGCAGTCGCCGGACCTACGAGCAGTACTTC
v_call: TRBV23-1
d_call: -
j_call: TRBJ2-7
clone_size: -

cdr3_aa: CASRETGNTEAFF
cdr3_nt: TGTGCCAGTAGAGAGACAGGGAACACTGAAGCTTTCTTT
v_call: TRBV19
d_call: -
j_call: TRBJ1-1
clone_size: once

cdr3_aa: CASSAGDQETQYF
cdr3_nt: TGTGCCAGCAGCGCCGGGGACCAAGAGACCCAGTACTTC
v_call: TRBV11-2
d_call: -
j_call: TRBJ2-5
clone_size: -

cdr3_aa: CASSRGGAGETGELFF
cdr3_nt: TGTGCCAGCAGCCGGGGTGGGGCAGGGGAAACCGGGGAGCTGTTTTTT
v_call: TRBV5-4
d_call: -
j_call: TRBJ2-2
clone_size: once

cdr3_aa: CASTHGVDQPQHF
cdr3_nt: TGTGCCAGCACCCATGGGGTAGATCAGCCCCAGCATTTT
v_call: TRBV2
d_call: -
j_call: TRBJ1-5
clone_size: -

cdr3_aa: CASSSIAGDNEQFF
cdr3_nt: TGTGCCAGCAGTTCGATAGCGGGAGATAATGAGCAGTTCTTC
v_call: TRBV28
d_call: TRBD2
j_call: TRBJ2-1
clone_size: -

cdr3_aa: CASSLGGTTNEKLFF
cdr3_nt: TGTGCCAGCAGCTTAGGGGGGACGACTAATGAAAAACTGTTTTTT
v_call: TRBV11-2
d_call: -
j_call: TRBJ1-4
clone_size: -

cdr3_aa: CASSLGWGANYGYTF
cdr3_nt: TGTGCCAGCAGCTTAGGGTGGGGAGCTAACTATGGCTACACCTTC
v_call: TRBV7-2
d_call: -
j_call: TRBJ1-2
clone_size: once

cdr3_aa: CAWSVPGGEKLFF
cdr3_nt: TGTGCCTGGAGTGTACCGGGGGGTGAAAAACTGTTTTTT
v_call: TRBV30
d_call: -
j_call: TRBJ1-4
clone_size: -

cdr3_aa: CASGDTGDTPLHF
cdr3_nt: TGCGCCAGCGGGGACACGGGAGATACACCCCTCCACTTT
v_call: TRBV5-1
d_call: -
j_call: TRBJ1-6
clone_size: -